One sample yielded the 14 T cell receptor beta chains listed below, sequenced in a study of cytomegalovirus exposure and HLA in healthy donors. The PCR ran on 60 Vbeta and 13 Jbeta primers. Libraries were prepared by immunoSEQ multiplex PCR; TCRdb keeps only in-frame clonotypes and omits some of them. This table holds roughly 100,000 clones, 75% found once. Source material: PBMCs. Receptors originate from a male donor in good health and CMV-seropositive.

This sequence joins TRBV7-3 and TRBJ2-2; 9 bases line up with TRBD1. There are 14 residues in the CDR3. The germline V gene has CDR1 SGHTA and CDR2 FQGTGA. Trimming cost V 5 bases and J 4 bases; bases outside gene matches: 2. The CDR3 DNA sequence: TGTGCCAGCAGCACGACAGGGGGCACCGGGGAGCTGTTTTTT. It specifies CASSTTGGTGELFF.

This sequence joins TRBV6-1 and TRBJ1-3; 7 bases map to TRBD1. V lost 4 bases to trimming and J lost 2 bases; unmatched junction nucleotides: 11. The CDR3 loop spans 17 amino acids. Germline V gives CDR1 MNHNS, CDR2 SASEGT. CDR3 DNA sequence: TGTGCCAGCAGTGCTACCCGACAGGGAGCCGCTGGAAACACCATATATTTT. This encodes CASSATRQGAAGNTIYF.

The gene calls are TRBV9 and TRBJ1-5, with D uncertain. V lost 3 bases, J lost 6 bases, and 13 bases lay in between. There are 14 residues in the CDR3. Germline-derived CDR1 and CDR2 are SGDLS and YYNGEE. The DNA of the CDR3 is TGTGCCAGCAGCGCGGTCGGGTCGGGTCAGCCCCAGCATTTT. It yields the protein CASSAVGSGQPQHF.

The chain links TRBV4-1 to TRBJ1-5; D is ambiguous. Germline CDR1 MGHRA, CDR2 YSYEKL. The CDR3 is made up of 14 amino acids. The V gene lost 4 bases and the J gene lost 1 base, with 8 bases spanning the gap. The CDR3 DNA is TGCGCCAGCAGCCTCCTTGGCAGCAATCAGCCCCAGCATTTT. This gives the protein CASSLLGSNQPQHF.

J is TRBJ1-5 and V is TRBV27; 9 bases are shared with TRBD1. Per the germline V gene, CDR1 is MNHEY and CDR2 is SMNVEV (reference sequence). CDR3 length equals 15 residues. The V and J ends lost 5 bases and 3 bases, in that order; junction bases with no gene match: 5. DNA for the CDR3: TGTGCCAGCAGTGCCGGACAGGGGAACAATCAGCCCCAGCATTTT. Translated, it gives CASSAGQGNNQPQHF.

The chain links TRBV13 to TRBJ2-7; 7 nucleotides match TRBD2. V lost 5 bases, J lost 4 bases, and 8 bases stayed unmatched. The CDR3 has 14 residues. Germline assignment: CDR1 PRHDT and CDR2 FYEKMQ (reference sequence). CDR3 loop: CASSLSGYTYEQYF. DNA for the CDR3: TGTGCCAGCAGCCTTAGCGGGTATACATACGAGCAGTACTTC.

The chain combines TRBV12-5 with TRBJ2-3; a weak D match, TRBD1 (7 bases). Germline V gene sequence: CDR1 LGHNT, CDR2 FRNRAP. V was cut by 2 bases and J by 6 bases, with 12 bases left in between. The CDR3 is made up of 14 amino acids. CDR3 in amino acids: CASGLLPGGDTQYF. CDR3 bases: TGTGCTAGTGGTTTGCTCCCAGGGGGGGATACGCAGTATTTT.

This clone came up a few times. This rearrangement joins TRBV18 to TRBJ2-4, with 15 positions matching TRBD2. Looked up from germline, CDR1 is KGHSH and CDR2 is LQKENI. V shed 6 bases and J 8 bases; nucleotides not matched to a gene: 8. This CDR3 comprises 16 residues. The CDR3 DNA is TGTGCCAGCTCTCAAAAAGGACTAGCGGGGGGGGACATTCAGTACTTC. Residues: CASSQKGLAGGDIQYF.

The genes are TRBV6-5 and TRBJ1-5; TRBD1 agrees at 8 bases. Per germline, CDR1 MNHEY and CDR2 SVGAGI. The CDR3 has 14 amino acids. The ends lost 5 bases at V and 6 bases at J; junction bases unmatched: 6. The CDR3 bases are TGTGCCAGCAGTCAACAGGGGGTCGGTCAGCCCCAGCATTTT. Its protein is CASSQQGVGQPQHF.

The CDR3 DNA reads as TGTGCCAGCAGCTCCGTACGGGGGGAGACCTACAATGAGCAGTTCTTC. It specifies CASSSVRGETYNEQFF. The rearrangement uses TRBV13 and TRBJ2-1, with 7 bases lining up with TRBD2. CDR3 length equals 16 residues. The J segment lost 2 bases and the V segment lost 4 bases, leaving 8 bases of the junction unmatched. Germline V gives CDR1 PRHDT, CDR2 FYEKMQ (reference sequence).

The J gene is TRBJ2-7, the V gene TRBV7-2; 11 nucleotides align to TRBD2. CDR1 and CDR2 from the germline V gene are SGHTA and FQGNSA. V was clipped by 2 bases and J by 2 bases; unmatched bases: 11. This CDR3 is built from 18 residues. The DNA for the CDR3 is TGTGCCAGCAGCTTACAACCGCTAGGGACTAGCGGAACCTACGAGCAGTACTTC. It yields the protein CASSLQPLGTSGTYEQYF.

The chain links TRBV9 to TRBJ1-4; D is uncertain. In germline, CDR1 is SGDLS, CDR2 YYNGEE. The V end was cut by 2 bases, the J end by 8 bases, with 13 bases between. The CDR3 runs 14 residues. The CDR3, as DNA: TGTGCCAGCAGCGTTCCCTCCGGGGTAGAAAAACTGTTTTTT. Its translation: CASSVPSGVEKLFF.

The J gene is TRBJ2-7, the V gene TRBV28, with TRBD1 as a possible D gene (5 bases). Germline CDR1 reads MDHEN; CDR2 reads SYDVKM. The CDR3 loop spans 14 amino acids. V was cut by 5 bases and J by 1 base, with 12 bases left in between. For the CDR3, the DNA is TGTGCCAGCAGTATACCCCAGGGTTCCTACGAGCAGTACTTC. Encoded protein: CASSIPQGSYEQYF.

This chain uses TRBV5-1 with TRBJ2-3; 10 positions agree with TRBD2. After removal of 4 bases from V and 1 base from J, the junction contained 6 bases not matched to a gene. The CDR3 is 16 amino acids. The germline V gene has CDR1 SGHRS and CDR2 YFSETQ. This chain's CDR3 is CASSTPGTSGTDTQYF. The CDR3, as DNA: TGCGCCAGCAGCACCCCTGGGACTAGCGGCACAGATACGCAGTATTTT.